Below, 30 T cell receptor beta chains from the same sample are listed, as sequenced in a study of Ad26.COV2.S vaccination and SARS-CoV-2 variants. Treatment in this sample: around 19 received Ad26.COV2.S at low or high dose, single or two shots; roughly five received placebo; per-sample allocation not given. Collection of samples fell on day 63 after the first vaccine or placebo injection. Assay used: immunoSEQ multiplex PCR; TCRdb lists only in-frame clones, some missing. Of approximately 360,000 clones detected, 83% appear once; the ten largest clones hold almost 7.5%. The sequencing used peripheral blood, collected in a trial of Ad26.COV2.S vaccine versus placebo. The receptors shown here come from a person aged 18-65 years who received the Ad26.COV2.S COVID-19 vaccine or a placebo.

The chain recombines TRBV20-1 with TRBJ2-7; D remains unclear. The V gene's germline CDR1 is DFQATT and CDR2 SNEGSKA (reference sequence). With 3 bases removed from V and 4 bases from J, the gap between germline ends came to 7 bases. The CDR3 extends over 11 amino acids. CDR3 DNA sequence: TGCAGTGCTAGGGGCCTTTACGAGCAGTACTTC. It is translated as CSARGLYEQYF.

This sequence joins TRBV15 and TRBJ1-4, with D unresolved. There are 16 residues in the CDR3. Trimming left V 0 bases short and J 8 bases short, with 16 bases between. Germline lookup yields CDR1 LNHNV and CDR2 YYDKDF (reference sequence). In DNA, the CDR3 is TGTGCCACCAGCAGAGATCCGGGGTTTCAAGGGGAAAAACTGTTTTTT. Translated, it gives CATSRDPGFQGEKLFF.

The chain recombines TRBV7-2 with TRBJ1-5, with a possible D match to TRBD1 (6 bases). The CDR3 is 16 residues long. Looked up from germline, CDR1 is SGHTA and CDR2 is FQGNSA. V lost 5 bases to trimming and J lost 0 bases, with 14 bases between them. The CDR3 DNA is TGTGCCAGCAGCCCGCAAGGGGGTCGTAGCAATCAGCCCCAGCATTTT. Amino acids: CASSPQGGRSNQPQHF.

V is TRBV7-9 and J is TRBJ2-5, with D perhaps matching TRBD2 (7 bases). There are 13 residues in the CDR3. Germline lookup yields CDR1 SEHNR and CDR2 FQNEAQ (reference sequence). The V and J ends lost 5 bases and 5 bases respectively, with 12 bases between them. The CDR3 sequence: CASSGGAGETQYF. CDR3 coding DNA: TGTGCCAGCAGCGGGGGGGCCGGCGAGACCCAGTACTTC.

The gene calls are TRBV4-3 and TRBJ2-3; either TRBD1 or TRBD2 may fit D (7 bases each). The germline gives CDR1 LGHNA, CDR2 YSLEER. V was trimmed by 0 bases and J by 2 bases, leaving 15 bases between them. The CDR3 has 17 residues. Here the CDR3 reads CASSQDGQGGYTDTQYF. The CDR3 DNA follows: TGCGCCAGCAGCCAAGATGGTCAGGGGGGGTACACAGATACGCAGTATTTT.

V gene TRBV5-4 combines with J gene TRBJ2-1; possible D gene TRBD2, 6 bases. The germline CDR1 and CDR2 sequences are SGHNT and YYREEE (reference sequence). The CDR3 runs to 16 residues. V lost 5 bases and J 2 bases, leaving 17 bases between the germline ends. Written as DNA, the CDR3 is TGTGCCAGCAGTCATATGGGACTCGACACCTACAATGAGCAGTTCTTC. Protein product: CASSHMGLDTYNEQFF. Together with reference TRBV5-4 and TRBJ2-1, the CDR3 gives the full variable domain: ETGVTQSPTHLIKTRGQQVTLRCSSQSGHNTVSWYQQALGQGPQFIFQYYREEENGRGNFPPRFSGLQFPNYSSELNVNALELDDSALYLCASSHMGLDTYNEQFFGPGTRLTVL.

The chain links TRBV7-2 to TRBJ1-2, with D unclear. V dropped 3 bases and J dropped 1 base, with 15 bases sitting between them. The germline V gene encodes CDR1 SGHTA and CDR2 FQGNSA. The CDR3 is 16 residues long. For the CDR3, the DNA is TGTGCCAGCAGCTTTTACGTGGGAGTCAATAACTATGGCTACACCTTC. As protein: CASSFYVGVNNYGYTF.

V is TRBV11-1 and J is TRBJ2-1, with a weak D call TRBD1 (5 bases). CDR1 and CDR2 from the germline V gene are SGHAT and FQDESV (reference sequence). V shed 3 bases and J shed 6 bases, with 15 bases lying between them. The CDR3 is 15 amino acids. This CDR3 is CASSLMGPWGNEQFF. The CDR3 DNA sequence: TGTGCCAGCAGCTTGATGGGGCCCTGGGGCAATGAGCAGTTCTTC.

The gene calls are TRBV14 and TRBJ2-3; no definite D call. Trimming pared 4 bases from V and 4 bases from J, leaving 12 bases between. CDR1 SGHDN and CDR2 FVKESK come from the germline V gene. This CDR3 has 14 residues. CDR3 bases: TGTGCCAGCAGCCCTTCCGTCGGTGCAGATACGCAGTATTTT. This codes for CASSPSVGADTQYF.

The table lists this clone with a count of one. This chain's CDR3 is CASSEAAPGPYSGANVLTF. The CDR3 DNA reads TGTGCCAGCAGTGAAGCGGCTCCGGGACCTTACTCTGGGGCCAACGTCCTGACTTTC. V is TRBV2 and J is TRBJ2-6; D may be TRBD1 or TRBD2 (5 bases each). This CDR3 has 19 residues. Germline V gene data show CDR1 as SNHLY and CDR2 as FYNNEI. V gave up 0 bases and J gave up 0 bases, with 15 bases separating them.

This clone was seen just once. V gene TRBV7-6 combines with J gene TRBJ1-6; D is undetermined. The CDR3 has 14 residues. The V gene lost 4 bases and the J gene lost 6 bases, with 10 bases spanning the gap. CDR1 and CDR2 from the germline V gene are SGHVS and FNYEAQ. In nucleotides, the CDR3 is TGTGCCAGCAGCTGGGGTCATGCTAATTCACCCCTCCACTTT. Translating gives CASSWGHANSPLHF.

The rearrangement links TRBV7-3 to TRBJ2-1; 8 bases map to TRBD2. The CDR3 covers 15 residues. Per germline, CDR1 SGHTA and CDR2 FQGTGA. V was clipped by 5 bases and J by 2 bases; unmatched bases: 5. CDR3 DNA sequence: TGTGCCAGCAGCCCTCGGGAGGGGGCCTACAATGAGCAGTTCTTC. It specifies CASSPREGAYNEQFF.

This clone came up a few times. This chain joins TRBV7-9 and TRBJ2-7; TRBD1 matches 8 bases. This CDR3 comprises 15 residues. Trimming took 1 base from V and 7 from J; bases not matched to a gene: 9. Germline values: CDR1 SEHNR, CDR2 FQNEAQ (reference sequence). The CDR3 region has the DNA TGTGCCAGCAGCTTAGGTGGCACAGGGGGTTGGGAGCAGTACTTC. Its translation: CASSLGGTGGWEQYF.

This chain joins TRBV4-1 and TRBJ1-2, with D maybe TRBD1 (5 bases). V lost 2 bases, J lost 4 bases, and 11 bases lay in between. The CDR3 loop spans 14 amino acids. Per germline, CDR1 MGHRA and CDR2 YSYEKL. CDR3 amino acids: CASSQQGFLYGYTF. The CDR3 bases are TGCGCCAGCAGCCAACAGGGATTTCTCTATGGCTACACCTTC.

The chain couples TRBV11-2 to TRBJ2-7; D possibly corresponds to TRBD2 (5 bases). V dropped 4 bases and J dropped 3 bases, with 10 bases sitting between them. CDR1 SGHAT and CDR2 FQNNGV come from the germline V gene. There are 13 residues in the CDR3. The CDR3 sequence: CASSSRTYYEQYF. As DNA, the CDR3 is TGTGCCAGCAGCTCACGGACTTACTACGAGCAGTACTTC.

The rearrangement uses TRBV6-1 and TRBJ2-3; a possible D gene is TRBD1 (5 bases). The germline V gene encodes CDR1 MNHNS and CDR2 SASEGT. Trimming shortened V by 2 bases and J by 0 bases, and 15 bases separated the two germline ends. The CDR3 sequence is 17 residues long. CDR3 amino acids: CASSEPGGARSTDTQYF. For the CDR3, the DNA is TGTGCCAGCAGTGAACCCGGTGGGGCAAGGAGCACAGATACGCAGTATTTT.

The V call is TRBV5-1, the J call TRBJ1-2; D is uncertain. Germline CDR1 and CDR2: SGHRS and YFSETQ. The V and J ends lost 2 bases and 8 bases respectively, with 10 bases between them. This CDR3 is built from 12 residues. The CDR3: CASSFAGGGYTF. In DNA, the CDR3 is TGCGCCAGCAGCTTTGCCGGAGGGGGCTACACCTTC.

In this sample, this clone turned up a few times. CDR3 nucleotides: TGTGCCAGTACCGTCGGGGATACGCAGTATTTT. Amino acid sequence: CASTVGDTQYF. The gene calls are TRBV19 and TRBJ2-3; unclear D gene. CDR1 LNHDA and CDR2 SQIVND come from the germline V gene (reference sequence). The germline V and J ends were trimmed by 7 bases and 6 bases, with 8 bases remaining between them. CDR3 length: 11 amino acids.

The chain employs TRBV3-1 (or the pseudogene TRBV3-2) and TRBJ1-2; D gene unclear. The CDR3 extends over 11 amino acids. Trimming removed 3 bases from V and 7 bases from J, with 6 bases in between. Germline V gene sequence: CDR1 LGHDT, CDR2 YNNKEL (reference sequence). The CDR3 here is CASSQGTGYTF. The CDR3, as DNA: TGTGCCAGCAGCCAGGGCACTGGCTACACCTTC.

The genes are TRBV5-4 and TRBJ1-2, with 9 positions matching TRBD1. The junction had 11 bases not matched to a gene; V was cut back by 4 bases and J by 7 bases. Germline CDR1 reads SGHNT; CDR2 reads YYREEE (reference sequence). This CDR3 is built from 15 residues. This chain's CDR3 is CASSGRDRVYGGYTF. CDR3 DNA: TGTGCCAGCAGCGGGAGGGACAGGGTATACGGTGGCTACACCTTC.

CDR3 coding DNA: TGTGCCAGCAGGGTACAGGGGAGAATGGGAAATGAGCAGTTCTTC. Residues: CASRVQGRMGNEQFF. The chain is built from TRBV2 and TRBJ2-1; TRBD1 matches 7 bases. Losses at the gene ends were 6 bases for V and 7 bases for J; bases not matched to a gene: 12. This CDR3 is built from 15 residues. Looked up from germline, CDR1 is SNHLY and CDR2 is FYNNEI. Complete variable domain (other parts from reference TRBV2 and TRBJ2-1): EPEVTQTPSHQVTQMGQEVILRCVPISNHLYFYWYRQILGQKVEFLVSFYNNEISEKSEIFDDQFSVERPDGSNFTLKIRSTKLEDSAMYFCASRVQGRMGNEQFFGPGTRLTVL.

This clone was recorded only once. The chain links TRBV3-1 (or the pseudogene TRBV3-2) to TRBJ1-1; D gene unclear. V was cut by 0 bases and J by 12 bases, with 14 bases left in between. From germline, CDR1 is LGHDT and CDR2 YNNKEL (reference sequence). This CDR3 contains 13 residues. The CDR3 DNA reads as TGTGCCAGCAGCCAAGATTCCCTCGCAGCCACTTTCTTT. Its translation: CASSQDSLAATFF.

Many counts were recorded for this clone. This chain links TRBV7-9 with TRBJ1-2; 9 bases are a match to TRBD1. The germline V gene encodes CDR1 SEHNR and CDR2 FQNEAQ (reference sequence). This CDR3 comprises 16 residues. Unmatched junction bases numbered 7, after V lost 1 base and J lost 4 bases. Written as DNA, the CDR3 is TGTGCCAGCAGCTTAGAAGGGGGGACAGGGCGCTATGGCTACACCTTC. Translating gives CASSLEGGTGRYGYTF.

As DNA, the CDR3 is TGTGCCAGCAGCGTAACGGCGGGGCGAGGCACCGGGGAGCTGTTTTTT. Translated: CASSVTAGRGTGELFF. The chain is built from TRBV9 and TRBJ2-2; the D gene is possibly TRBD2 (6 bases). This CDR3 is built from 16 residues. Trimming stripped 1 base from V and 4 bases from J, with 14 bases between. From germline, CDR1 is SGDLS and CDR2 YYNGEE. Full variable domain (rest looked up from reference TRBV9 and TRBJ2-2): DSGVTQTPKHLITATGQRVTLRCSPRSGDLSVYWYQQSLDQGLQFLIQYYNGEERAKGNILERFSAQQFPDLHSELNLSSLELGDSALYFCASSVTAGRGTGELFFGEGSRLTVL.

The chain recombines TRBV19 with TRBJ1-2; D perhaps matches TRBD1 (5 bases). V dropped 5 bases and J dropped 6 bases, with 13 bases sitting between them. The CDR3 totals 13 residues. CDR1 and CDR2 from the germline V gene are LNHDA and SQIVND (reference sequence). CDR3 loop: CASSFRLGDGYTF. CDR3 in DNA: TGTGCCAGTAGTTTTCGACTGGGGGATGGCTACACCTTC.

CDR3 protein: CSADRDPQGEAFF. Written as DNA, the CDR3 is TGCAGCGCCGACCGGGACCCCCAAGGTGAAGCTTTCTTT. This rearrangement joins TRBV29-1 to TRBJ1-1; D perhaps matches TRBD1 (5 bases). V was clipped by 7 bases and J by 7 bases, with 19 bases between them. CDR3 length: 13 residues. Germline assignment: CDR1 SQVTM and CDR2 ANQGSEA.

The chain combines TRBV5-1 with TRBJ1-4, with D possibly TRBD1 on 5 matching bases. CDR1 is SGHRS, CDR2 YFSETQ, per germline. CDR3 size: 14 residues. The V end was cut by 4 bases, the J end by 3 bases, with 10 bases between. The CDR3 DNA reads TGCGCCAGCAGCCCGGGGCCCCCTAATGAAAAACTGTTTTTT. It is translated as CASSPGPPNEKLFF.

The chain couples TRBV9 to TRBJ1-4; 9 bases align to TRBD1. J lost 7 bases, V lost 0 bases, and 4 bases had no gene match. The CDR3 length is 15 residues. Germline V gene sequence: CDR1 SGDLS, CDR2 YYNGEE. This chain's CDR3 is CASSVDRGHGEKLFF. CDR3 nucleotide sequence: TGTGCCAGCAGCGTAGACAGGGGGCATGGTGAAAAACTGTTTTTT.

The rearrangement joins TRBV5-1 to TRBJ1-2, with D perhaps TRBD1 (5 bases). The CDR3 has 15 residues. V lost 4 bases, J lost 1 base, and 14 bases lay in between. Germline CDR1 is SGHRS and CDR2 is YFSETQ. This CDR3 reads CASSGGTADNYGYTF. CDR3 nucleotide sequence: TGCGCCAGCAGCGGAGGGACCGCTGATAACTATGGCTACACCTTC.

The J gene is TRBJ1-4, the V gene TRBV6-5; D call uncertain. This CDR3 has 15 residues. Trimming took off 0 bases at V and 3 bases at J, with 8 bases between the two ends. CDR1 is MNHEY and CDR2 is SVGAGI in the germline V gene. The CDR3 bases are TGTGCCAGCAGTTACTCGAGACGGCCTAATGAAAAACTGTTTTTT. It specifies CASSYSRRPNEKLFF.